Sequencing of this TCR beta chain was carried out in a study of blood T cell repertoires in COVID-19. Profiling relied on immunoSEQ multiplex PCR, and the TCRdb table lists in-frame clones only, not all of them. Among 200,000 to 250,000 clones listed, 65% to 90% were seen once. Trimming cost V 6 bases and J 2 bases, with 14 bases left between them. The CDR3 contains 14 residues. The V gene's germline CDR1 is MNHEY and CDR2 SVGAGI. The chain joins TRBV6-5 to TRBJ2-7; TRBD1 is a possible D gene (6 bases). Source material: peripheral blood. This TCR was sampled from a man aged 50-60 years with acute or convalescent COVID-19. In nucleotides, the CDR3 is TGTGCCAGCAGAATTCACAGGGTACCCTACGAGCAGTACTTC. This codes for CASRIHRVPYEQYF.